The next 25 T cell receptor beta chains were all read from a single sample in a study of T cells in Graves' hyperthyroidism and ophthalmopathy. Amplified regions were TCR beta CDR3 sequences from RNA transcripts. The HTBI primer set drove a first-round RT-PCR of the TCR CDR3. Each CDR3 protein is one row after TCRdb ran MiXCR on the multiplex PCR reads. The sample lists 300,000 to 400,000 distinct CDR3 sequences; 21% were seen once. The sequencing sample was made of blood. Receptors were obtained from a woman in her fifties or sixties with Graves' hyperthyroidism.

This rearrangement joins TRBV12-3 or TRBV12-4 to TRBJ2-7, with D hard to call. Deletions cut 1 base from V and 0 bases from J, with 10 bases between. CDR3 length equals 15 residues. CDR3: CASSLEGLSSYEQYF. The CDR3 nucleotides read TGTGCCAGCAGTTTAGAAGGCCTGTCCTCCTACGAGCAGTACTTC.

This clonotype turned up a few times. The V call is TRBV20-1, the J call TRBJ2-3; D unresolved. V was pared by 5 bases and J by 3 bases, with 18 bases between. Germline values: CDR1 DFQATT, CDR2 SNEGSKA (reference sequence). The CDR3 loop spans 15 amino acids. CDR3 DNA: TGCAGTGCTCCCCGGACCCCGAGCCGGACAGATACGCAGTATTTT. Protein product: CSAPRTPSRTDTQYF.

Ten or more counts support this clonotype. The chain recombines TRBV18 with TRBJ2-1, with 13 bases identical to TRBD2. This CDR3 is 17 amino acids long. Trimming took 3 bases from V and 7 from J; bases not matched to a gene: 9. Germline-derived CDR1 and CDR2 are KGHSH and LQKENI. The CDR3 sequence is CASSPSGLAGVWNEQFF. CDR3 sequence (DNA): TGTGCCAGCTCACCGTCTGGACTAGCGGGAGTTTGGAATGAGCAGTTCTTC.

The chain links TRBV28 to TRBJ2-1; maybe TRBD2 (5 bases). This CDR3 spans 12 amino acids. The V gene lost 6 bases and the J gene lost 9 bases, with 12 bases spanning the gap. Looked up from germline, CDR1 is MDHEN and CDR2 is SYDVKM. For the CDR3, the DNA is TGTGCCAGCAGACCACTAGGCGCTGAGCAGTTCTTC. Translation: CASRPLGAEQFF.

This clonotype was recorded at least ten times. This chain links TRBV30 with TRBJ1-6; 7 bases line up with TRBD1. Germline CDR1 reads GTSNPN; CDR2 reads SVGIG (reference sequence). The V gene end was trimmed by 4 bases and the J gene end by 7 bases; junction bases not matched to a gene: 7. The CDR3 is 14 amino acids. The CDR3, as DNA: TGTGCCTGGACCCGGGACAGCCAGAATTCACCCCTCCACTTT. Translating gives CAWTRDSQNSPLHF.

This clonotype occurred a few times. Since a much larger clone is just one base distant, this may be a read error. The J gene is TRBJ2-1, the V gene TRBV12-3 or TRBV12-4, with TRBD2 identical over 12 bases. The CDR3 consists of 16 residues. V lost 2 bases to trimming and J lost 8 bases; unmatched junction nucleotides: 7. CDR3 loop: CASSLWTSGTYDEQFF. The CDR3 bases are TGTGCCAGCAGTTTATGGACTAGCGGGACTTACGATGAGCAGTTCTTC.

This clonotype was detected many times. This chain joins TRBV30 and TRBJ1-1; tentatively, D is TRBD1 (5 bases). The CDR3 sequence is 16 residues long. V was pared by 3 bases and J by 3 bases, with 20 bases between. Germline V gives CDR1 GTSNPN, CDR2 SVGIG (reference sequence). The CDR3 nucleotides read TGTGCCTGGAGGGGGGGGTTTCACGGAGGGGACACTGAAGCTTTCTTT. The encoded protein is CAWRGGFHGGDTEAFF. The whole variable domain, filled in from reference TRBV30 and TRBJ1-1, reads SQTIHQWPATLVQPVGSPLSLECTVEGTSNPNLYWYRQAAGRGLQLLFYSVGIGQISSEVPQNLSASRPQDRQFILSSKKLLLSDSGFYLCAWRGGFHGGDTEAFFGQGTRLTVV.

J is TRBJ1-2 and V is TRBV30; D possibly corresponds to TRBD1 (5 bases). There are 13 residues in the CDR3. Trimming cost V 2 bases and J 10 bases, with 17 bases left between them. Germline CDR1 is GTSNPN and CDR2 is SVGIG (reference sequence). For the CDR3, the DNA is TGTGCCTGGAGTATCACCGGGACCGCGGACTACACCTTC. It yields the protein CAWSITGTADYTF.

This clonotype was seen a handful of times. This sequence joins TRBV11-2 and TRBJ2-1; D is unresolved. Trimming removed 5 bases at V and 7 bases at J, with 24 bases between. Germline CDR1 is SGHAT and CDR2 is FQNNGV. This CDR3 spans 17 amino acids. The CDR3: CASSNRRLVNLRNEQFF. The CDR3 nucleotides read TGTGCCAGCAGCAACAGAAGATTGGTGAACCTTCGAAATGAGCAGTTCTTC.

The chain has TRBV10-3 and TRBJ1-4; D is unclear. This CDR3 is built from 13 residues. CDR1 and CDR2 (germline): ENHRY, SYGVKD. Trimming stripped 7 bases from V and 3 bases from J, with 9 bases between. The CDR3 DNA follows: TGTGCCATCAAGGGCAGTCCTAATGAAAAACTGTTTTTT. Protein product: CAIKGSPNEKLFF.

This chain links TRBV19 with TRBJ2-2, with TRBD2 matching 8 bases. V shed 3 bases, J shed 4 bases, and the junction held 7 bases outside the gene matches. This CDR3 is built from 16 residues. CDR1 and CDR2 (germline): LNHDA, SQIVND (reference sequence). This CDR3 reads CASSIAAGEGTGELFF. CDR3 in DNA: TGTGCCAGTAGTATCGCAGCGGGAGAGGGCACCGGGGAGCTGTTTTTT.

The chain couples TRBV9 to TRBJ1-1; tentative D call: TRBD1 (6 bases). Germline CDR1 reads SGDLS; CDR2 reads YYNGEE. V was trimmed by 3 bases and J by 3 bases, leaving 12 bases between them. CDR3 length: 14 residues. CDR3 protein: CASSDKGGDTEAFF. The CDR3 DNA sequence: TGTGCCAGCAGCGATAAGGGGGGGGACACTGAAGCTTTCTTT.

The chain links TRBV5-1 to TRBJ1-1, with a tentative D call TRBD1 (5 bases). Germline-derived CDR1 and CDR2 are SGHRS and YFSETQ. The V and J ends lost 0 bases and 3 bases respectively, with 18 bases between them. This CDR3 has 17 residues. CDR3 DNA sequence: TGCGCCAGCAGCTTGGGGGGCTTGAAGGGGCTGGACACTGAAGCTTTCTTT. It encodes CASSLGGLKGLDTEAFF.

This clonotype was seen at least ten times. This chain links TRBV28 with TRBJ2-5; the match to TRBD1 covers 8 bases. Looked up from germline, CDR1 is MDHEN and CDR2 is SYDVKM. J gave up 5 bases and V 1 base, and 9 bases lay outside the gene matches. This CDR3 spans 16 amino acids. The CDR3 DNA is TGTGCCAGCAGTTTATCCCGGACAGGGAGGACGGAGACCCAGTACTTC. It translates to CASSLSRTGRTETQYF.

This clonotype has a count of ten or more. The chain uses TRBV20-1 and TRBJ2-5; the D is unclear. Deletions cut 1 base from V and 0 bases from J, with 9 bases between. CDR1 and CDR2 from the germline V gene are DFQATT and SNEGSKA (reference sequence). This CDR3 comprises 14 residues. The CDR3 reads CSARVVVNQETQYF. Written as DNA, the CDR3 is TGCAGTGCTAGAGTAGTAGTTAACCAAGAGACCCAGTACTTC.

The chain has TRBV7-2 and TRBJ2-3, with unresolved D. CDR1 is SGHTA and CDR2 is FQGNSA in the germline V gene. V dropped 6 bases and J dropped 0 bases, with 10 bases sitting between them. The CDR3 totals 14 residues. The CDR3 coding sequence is TGTGCCAGCAGTACGGACCGTAGCACAGATACGCAGTATTTT. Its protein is CASSTDRSTDTQYF.

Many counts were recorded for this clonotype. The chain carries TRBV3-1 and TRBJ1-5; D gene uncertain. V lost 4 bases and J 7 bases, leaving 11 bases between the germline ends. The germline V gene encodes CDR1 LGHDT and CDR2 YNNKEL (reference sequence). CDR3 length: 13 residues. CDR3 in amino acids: CASSLASYQPQHF. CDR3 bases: TGTGCCAGCAGCCTAGCATCTTACCAGCCCCAGCATTTT.

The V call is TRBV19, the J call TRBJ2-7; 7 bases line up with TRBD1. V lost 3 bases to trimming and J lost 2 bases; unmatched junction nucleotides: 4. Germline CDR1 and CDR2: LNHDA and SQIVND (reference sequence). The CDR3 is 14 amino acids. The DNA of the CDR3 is TGTGCCAGTAGTATGGCAGGGGGTACCTACGAGCAGTACTTC. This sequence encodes CASSMAGGTYEQYF. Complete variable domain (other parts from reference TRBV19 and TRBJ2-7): DGGITQSPKYLFRKEGQNVTLSCEQNLNHDAMYWYRQDPGQGLRLIYYSQIVNDFQKGDIAEGYSVSREKKESFPLTVTSAQKNPTAFYLCASSMAGGTYEQYFGPGTRLTVT.

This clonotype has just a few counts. The CDR3 nucleotides are TGTGCCAGCTTTAAGGGCGGGGGGGCCTCGGATACGCAGTATTTT. Protein: CASFKGGGASDTQYF. The chain recombines TRBV6-1 with TRBJ2-3, with 9 bases that match TRBD2. CDR3 length: 15 residues. Germline assignment: CDR1 MNHNS and CDR2 SASEGT. J gave up 6 bases and V 8 bases, and 12 bases lay outside the gene matches.

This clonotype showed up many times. CDR3 sequence (DNA): TGTGCCAGCAGTTCGTCCGGGACTCCGAATGAGCAGTTCTTC. Translated, it gives CASSSSGTPNEQFF. This chain connects TRBV12-3 or TRBV12-4 to TRBJ2-1, with D maybe TRBD2 (6 bases). V was pared by 4 bases and J by 7 bases, with 14 bases between. CDR3 size: 14 residues.

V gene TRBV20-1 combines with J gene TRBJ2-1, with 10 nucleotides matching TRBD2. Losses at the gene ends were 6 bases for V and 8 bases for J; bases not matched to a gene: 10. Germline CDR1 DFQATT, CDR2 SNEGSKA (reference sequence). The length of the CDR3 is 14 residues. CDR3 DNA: TGCAGTGCCACCAGCGGGAGGGCCGGTTATGAGCAGTTCTTC. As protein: CSATSGRAGYEQFF.

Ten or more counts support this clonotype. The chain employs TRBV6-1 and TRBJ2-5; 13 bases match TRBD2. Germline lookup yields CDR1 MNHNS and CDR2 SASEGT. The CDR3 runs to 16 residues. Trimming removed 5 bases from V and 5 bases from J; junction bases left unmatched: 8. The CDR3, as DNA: TGTGCCAGCAGTCCCGGACTAGCGGGAGTCGGGGAGACCCAGTACTTC. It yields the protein CASSPGLAGVGETQYF.

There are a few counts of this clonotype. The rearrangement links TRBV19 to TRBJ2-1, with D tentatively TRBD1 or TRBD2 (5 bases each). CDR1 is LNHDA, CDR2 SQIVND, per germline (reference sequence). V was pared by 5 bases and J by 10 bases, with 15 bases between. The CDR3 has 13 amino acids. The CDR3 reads CASSVLGETEQFF. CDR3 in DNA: TGTGCCAGTAGTGTGCTGGGGGAAACCGAGCAGTTCTTC.

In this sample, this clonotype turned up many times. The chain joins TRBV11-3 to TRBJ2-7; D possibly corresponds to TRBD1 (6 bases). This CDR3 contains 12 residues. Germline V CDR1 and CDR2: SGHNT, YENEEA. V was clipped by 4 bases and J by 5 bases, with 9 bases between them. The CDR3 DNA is TGTGCCAGCAGCTCGTACAGGGACGAGCAGTACTTC. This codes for CASSSYRDEQYF. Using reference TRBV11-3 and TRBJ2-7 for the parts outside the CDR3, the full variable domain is EAGVVQSPRYKIIEKKQPVAFWCNPISGHNTLYWYLQNLGQGPELLIRYENEEAVDDSQLPKDRFSAERLKGVDSTLKIQPAELGDSAVYLCASSSYRDEQYFGPGTRLTVT.

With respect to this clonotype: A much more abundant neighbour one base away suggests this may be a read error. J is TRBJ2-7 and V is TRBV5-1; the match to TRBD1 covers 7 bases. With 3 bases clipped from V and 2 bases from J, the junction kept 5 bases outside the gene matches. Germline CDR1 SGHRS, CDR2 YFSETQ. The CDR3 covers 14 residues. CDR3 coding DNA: TGCGCCAGCAGCTCGGGACAGCGCACCTACGAGCAGTACTTC. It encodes CASSSGQRTYEQYF.